The subject of this entry is one T cell receptor beta chain. The V gene lost 4 bases and the J gene lost 9 bases, with 28 bases spanning the gap. The V gene's germline CDR1 is LNHDA and CDR2 SQIVND (reference sequence). The CDR3 contains 18 residues. The source of the sample is a study of cytomegalovirus exposure and HLA in healthy donors. 60 Vbeta and 13 Jbeta primers were used in PCR. Data came from immunoSEQ multiplex PCR; TCRdb stores just in-frame clones and leaves some out. The profile shows some 120,000 clones, less than 80% of them singletons. The specimen was PBMCs. The chain is built from TRBV19 and TRBJ2-4, with D possibly being TRBD2 (6 bases). This clonotype was obtained from a woman in her twenties or thirties in good health and CMV-seronegative. The CDR3 loop is CASSKTGGRIIGVGIQYF. For the CDR3, the DNA is TGTGCCAGTAGTAAGACCGGGGGACGAATTATTGGGGTTGGCATTCAGTACTTC. Together with reference TRBV19 and TRBJ2-4, the CDR3 gives the full variable domain: DGGITQSPKYLFRKEGQNVTLSCEQNLNHDAMYWYRQDPGQGLRLIYYSQIVNDFQKGDIAEGYSVSREKKESFPLTVTSAQKNPTAFYLCASSKTGGRIIGVGIQYFGAGTRLSVL.